The clone carrying this TCR beta chain turned up a few times. The antigen remains unidentified. TCR alpha and beta CDR3 regions were amplified from RNA using iRepertoire nested multiplex PCR. One-step reverse transcription and amplification started from approximately 100-400 ng of tissue mRNA or PBMC total RNA. MiXCR, run by TCRdb on the multiplex PCR reads, gives a single entry per CDR3 protein. The sample contains 100,000 to 150,000 distinct CDR3 sequences, approximately 25% of which appear only once. This sample is drawn from a study of glioma-infiltrating T cells. Study results and caveats: Tissue and blood shared very few CDR3 sequences. Gliomas, especially low-grade, showed above-expected tissue-blood divergence; non-neoplastic patients showed below.

CDR1 is SQVTM and CDR2 is ANQGSEA in the germline V gene. Trimming shortened V by 3 bases and J by 6 bases, and 8 bases separated the two germline ends. This CDR3 is 12 amino acids long. What was sequenced was glioma tissue, nonneoplastic brain tissue, or PBMCs (not recorded which). The chain couples TRBV29-1 to TRBJ1-4, with a tentative D call TRBD1 (5 bases). This TCR derives from a human donor with low-grade glioma or glioblastoma, undergoing nonglioma brain surgery, or in good health (not recorded which). The CDR3, as DNA: TGCAGCGTTGACCAGGGCTATGAAAAACTGTTTTTT. This translates into CSVDQGYEKLFF.